One sample yielded the 18 T cell receptor beta chains listed below, sequenced in a study of blood T cell repertoires in COVID-19. Measured with immunoSEQ multiplex PCR; TCRdb has only the in-frame clones, and not every one. The sample lists about 190,000 clones; 82% were seen once. Material: peripheral blood. The receptors shown here come from a woman in her fifties or sixties with COVID-19, enrolled during active disease.

V and J are TRBV4-1 and TRBJ2-2; D gene uncertain. CDR1 MGHRA and CDR2 YSYEKL come from the germline V gene. V was trimmed by 3 bases and J by 3 bases, leaving 11 bases between them. The CDR3 spans 15 residues. CDR3 DNA sequence: TGCGCCAGCAGCCAGGTTAACTTGGACACCGGGGAGCTGTTTTTT. Translating it yields CASSQVNLDTGELFF.

This sequence joins TRBV7-2 and TRBJ1-2; D remains ambiguous. The V gene lost 1 base and the J gene lost 4 bases, with 10 bases spanning the gap. CDR1 and CDR2 from the germline V gene are SGHTA and FQGNSA. The CDR3 is 14 amino acids. CDR3 sequence (DNA): TGTGCCAGCAGCTTAGTTTATGAGGGCTATGGCTACACCTTC. This encodes CASSLVYEGYGYTF.

This clone has more than one count but fewer than ten. The rearrangement uses TRBV7-3 and TRBJ1-3; tentative D call: TRBD1 (6 bases). The germline gives CDR1 SGHTA, CDR2 FQGTGA. This CDR3 comprises 14 residues. Deletions cut 7 bases from V and 6 bases from J, with 16 bases between. CDR3 coding DNA: TGTGCCAGCATCCAGGGGAAAGAGGAAAACACCATATATTTT. Translated, it gives CASIQGKEENTIYF.

The V call is TRBV6-1, the J call TRBJ1-3; TRBD1 agrees at 7 bases. CDR3 size: 15 residues. In germline, CDR1 is MNHNS, CDR2 SASEGT. J lost 4 bases, V lost 3 bases, and 6 bases had no gene match. CDR3 loop: CASSEQQGLGNTIYF. The CDR3 nucleotides are TGTGCCAGCAGTGAGCAACAGGGGTTGGGAAACACCATATATTTT.

This clone has only a few counts. This sequence joins TRBV6-1 and TRBJ2-1; D remains ambiguous. V was pared by 1 base and J by 4 bases, with 5 bases between. The CDR3 extends over 13 amino acids. Germline CDR1 and CDR2: MNHNS and SASEGT. CDR3 amino acids: CASSEGRYNEQFF. Written as DNA, the CDR3 is TGTGCCAGCAGTGAAGGCCGGTACAATGAGCAGTTCTTC.

The chain uses TRBV19 and TRBJ1-5; D is possibly TRBD1 (5 bases). This CDR3 spans 15 amino acids. Germline V gene sequence: CDR1 LNHDA, CDR2 SQIVND (reference sequence). The V end was cut by 0 bases, the J end by 4 bases, with 10 bases between. The CDR3 region has the DNA TGTGCCAGTAGTATAGATCCTAGGGGTAATCAGCCCCAGCATTTT. Translation gives CASSIDPRGNQPQHF. Combining the CDR3 with reference TRBV19 and TRBJ1-5 gives the whole variable domain DGGITQSPKYLFRKEGQNVTLSCEQNLNHDAMYWYRQDPGQGLRLIYYSQIVNDFQKGDIAEGYSVSREKKESFPLTVTSAQKNPTAFYLCASSIDPRGNQPQHFGDGTRLSIL.

The chain uses TRBV19 and TRBJ2-3, with 7 bases matching TRBD2. Per germline, CDR1 LNHDA and CDR2 SQIVND (reference sequence). The junction had 2 bases not matched to a gene; V was cut back by 5 bases and J by 0 bases. This CDR3 has 14 residues. The CDR3: CASSSSGSTDTQYF. CDR3 in DNA: TGTGCCAGTAGTTCTAGCGGTAGCACAGATACGCAGTATTTT.

The chain couples TRBV28 to TRBJ2-7; D unclear. This CDR3 is built from 13 residues. Germline V CDR1 and CDR2: MDHEN, SYDVKM. Trimming cost V 5 bases and J 2 bases, with 10 bases left between them. The CDR3 coding sequence is TGTGCCAGCAGTCCTCCCTCCCCCTACGAGCAGTACTTC. Its translation: CASSPPSPYEQYF.

The chain carries TRBV9 and TRBJ2-7; D is ambiguous. V was shortened by 0 bases and J by 3 bases, with 4 bases between the two germline ends. Per the germline V gene, CDR1 is SGDLS and CDR2 is YYNGEE. The length of the CDR3 is 12 residues. The CDR3 DNA sequence: TGTGCCAGCAGCGTAGACAGCTACGAGCAGTACGTC. As protein: CASSVDSYEQYV.

This sequence joins TRBV27 and TRBJ2-3; 9 nucleotides line up with TRBD1. This CDR3 is built from 20 residues. Unmatched junction bases numbered 23, after V lost 5 bases and J lost 5 bases. From germline, CDR1 is MNHEY and CDR2 SMNVEV (reference sequence). CDR3: CASSPGTGRAVAGDGDTQYF. The CDR3 DNA follows: TGTGCCAGCAGTCCCGGGACAGGGAGGGCAGTGGCGGGAGATGGAGATACGCAGTATTTT.

The J gene is TRBJ1-1, the V gene TRBV5-6; the match to TRBD1 covers 8 bases. The CDR3 covers 14 residues. Germline V gene lookup returns CDR1 SGHDT and CDR2 YYEEEE. Losses at the gene ends were 4 bases for V and 0 bases for J; bases not matched to a gene: 2. The CDR3 DNA reads TGTGCCAGCAGCCGACAGGGGATGAACACTGAAGCTTTCTTT. This sequence encodes CASSRQGMNTEAFF.

A single count supports this clone. The CDR3 loop is CASSPLTSSPYEQYF. As DNA, the CDR3 is TGTGCCAGCAGTCCTTTGACTAGCAGCCCCTACGAGCAGTACTTC. The chain links TRBV27 to TRBJ2-7; TRBD2 matches 7 bases. This CDR3 is built from 15 residues. J gave up 2 bases and V 5 bases, and 9 bases lay outside the gene matches. The germline CDR1 and CDR2 sequences are MNHEY and SMNVEV (reference sequence).

J is TRBJ1-4 and V is TRBV7-8; 7 positions agree with TRBD1. CDR1 is SGHVS and CDR2 is FQNEAQ in the germline V gene. The CDR3 is 16 residues long. The trim removed 1 base at V and 8 bases at J, leaving 10 bases unmatched. The CDR3 protein is CASSLGSWQGGEKLFF. The CDR3 DNA reads as TGTGCCAGCAGCTTAGGGTCATGGCAGGGGGGCGAAAAACTGTTTTTT.

In this sample, this clone turned up a few times. The chain uses TRBV12-3 or TRBV12-4 and TRBJ1-1; D ambiguous. V dropped 7 bases and J dropped 3 bases, with 12 bases sitting between them. There are 13 residues in the CDR3. CDR3: CASTATWYTEAFF. CDR3 DNA sequence: TGTGCCAGCACCGCGACTTGGTACACTGAAGCTTTCTTT.

V usage is TRBV6-6 and J usage is TRBJ2-1, with 10 nucleotides matching TRBD2. The ends lost 3 bases at V and 10 bases at J; junction bases unmatched: 12. CDR1 is MNHNY, CDR2 SVGAGI, per germline (reference sequence). The CDR3 loop spans 16 amino acids. CDR3 protein: CASSYFFSGRAVEQFF. CDR3 bases: TGTGCCAGCAGTTATTTTTTCAGCGGGAGGGCCGTCGAGCAGTTCTTC.

The chain employs TRBV28 and TRBJ2-5; a possible D gene is TRBD1 (5 bases). The V end was cut by 4 bases, the J end by 4 bases, with 19 bases between. Germline V gives CDR1 MDHEN, CDR2 SYDVKM. The CDR3 spans 16 residues. The CDR3 sequence: CASSSMTQGSPETQYF. Written as DNA, the CDR3 is TGTGCCAGCAGTTCAATGACTCAGGGATCCCCAGAGACCCAGTACTTC. The variable domain in full, completed from reference TRBV28 and TRBJ2-5, reads DVKVTQSSRYLVKRTGEKVFLECVQDMDHENMFWYRQDPGLGLRLIYFSYDVKMKEKGDIPEGYSVSREKKERFSLILESASTNQTSMYLCASSSMTQGSPETQYFGPGTRLLVL.

The chain uses TRBV7-2 and TRBJ1-6, with 11 bases fitting TRBD1. With V trimmed by 5 bases and J by 8 bases, 5 bases remained unmatched. Germline V gene lookup returns CDR1 SGHTA and CDR2 FQGNSA. The CDR3 loop spans 15 amino acids. The CDR3 DNA follows: TGTGCCAGCAGCACTAGGACAGGGGGCGATTCACCCCTCCACTTT. It is translated as CASSTRTGGDSPLHF.

Only one count was recorded for this clone. CDR3 sequence reads: CASSYSQGREVYNEQFF. As DNA, the CDR3 is TGTGCCAGCAGTTACTCCCAGGGGCGGGAGGTTTACAATGAGCAGTTCTTC. The chain has TRBV6-2 or TRBV6-3 and TRBJ2-1; 8 positions match TRBD2. V was clipped by 0 bases and J by 4 bases; unmatched bases: 8. This CDR3 is built from 17 residues. From germline, CDR1 is MNHEY and CDR2 SVGEGT.